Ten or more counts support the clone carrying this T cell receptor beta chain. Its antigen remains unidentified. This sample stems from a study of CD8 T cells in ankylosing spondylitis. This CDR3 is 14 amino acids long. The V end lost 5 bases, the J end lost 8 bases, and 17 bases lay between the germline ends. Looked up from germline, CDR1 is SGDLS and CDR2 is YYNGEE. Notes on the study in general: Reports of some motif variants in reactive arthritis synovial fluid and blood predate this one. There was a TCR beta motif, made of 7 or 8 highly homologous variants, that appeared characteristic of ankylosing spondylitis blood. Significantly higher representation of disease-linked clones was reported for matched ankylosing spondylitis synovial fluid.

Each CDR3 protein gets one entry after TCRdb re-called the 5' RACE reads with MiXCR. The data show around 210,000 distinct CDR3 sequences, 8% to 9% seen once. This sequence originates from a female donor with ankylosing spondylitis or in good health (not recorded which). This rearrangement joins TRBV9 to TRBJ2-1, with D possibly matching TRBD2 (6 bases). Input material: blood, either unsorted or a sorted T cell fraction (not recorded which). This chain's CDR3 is CASRGGAADHEQFF. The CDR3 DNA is TGTGCCAGCAGGGGCGGGGCAGCCGACCATGAGCAGTTCTTC.